The 12 T cell receptor beta chains below were found in one sample sequenced in a study of graft-versus-host responses after intestinal transplantation. Only in-frame clones appear in the TCRdb table, and some are missing; sequencing was by immunoSEQ multiplex PCR. The table shows a few thousand clones, with over 60% occurring only once. Once graft tissue had been processed, intraepithelial and lamina propria lymphocytes were released. The sequencing here drew on ileum tissue, taken 18 days after transplant. All receptors derive from a human patient who received an intestinal transplant, so some T cells may come from the graft donor.

The rearrangement joins TRBV7-2 to TRBJ2-7; D gene uncertain. The V end was cut by 4 bases, the J end by 0 bases, with 4 bases between. Germline CDR1 SGHTA, CDR2 FQGNSA. CDR3 length equals 12 residues. DNA for the CDR3: TGTGCCAGCAGCTCGAGCTCCTACGAGCAGTACTTC. This gives the protein CASSSSSYEQYF.

This clone was detected only a few times. This chain connects TRBV4-3 to TRBJ2-7, with TRBD2 identical over 7 bases. Germline CDR1 reads LGHNA; CDR2 reads YSLEER. The junction had 5 bases not matched to a gene; V was cut back by 0 bases and J by 0 bases. The CDR3 loop spans 16 amino acids. The CDR3 DNA reads as TGCGCCAGCAGCCAAGATGCGAGCGGGGTCTCCTACGAGCAGTACTTC. Encoded protein: CASSQDASGVSYEQYF.

The CDR3 region has the DNA TGCGCCACTGTAACGGGGCAGGGGATTCAGCCCCAGCATTTT. Encoded protein: CATVTGQGIQPQHF. V and J are TRBV5-1 and TRBJ1-5, with D possibly being TRBD1 (6 bases). Germline V gives CDR1 SGHRS, CDR2 YFSETQ. The V end lost 9 bases, the J end lost 6 bases, and 19 bases lay between the germline ends. CDR3 length equals 14 residues.

V gene TRBV2 combines with J gene TRBJ1-5; no definite D call. V gave up 1 base and J gave up 8 bases, with 3 bases separating them. The CDR3 runs 11 residues. Germline CDR1 and CDR2: SNHLY and FYNNEI. The CDR3: CASSEGKPQHF. The CDR3 bases are TGTGCCAGCAGTGAAGGAAAGCCCCAGCATTTT.

The gene calls are TRBV25-1 and TRBJ2-1; 12 bases fit TRBD2. V shed 7 bases and J 0 bases; nucleotides not matched to a gene: 7. Germline CDR1 and CDR2: MGHDK and SYGVNS. The CDR3 loop spans 17 amino acids. CDR3 in DNA: TGTGCCAGCACGACTAGCGGGGGCGCTAACTCCTACAATGAGCAGTTCTTC. It yields the protein CASTTSGGANSYNEQFF.

The V call is TRBV5-4, the J call TRBJ2-2; D is tentatively TRBD1 or TRBD2 (5 bases each). V lost 2 bases to trimming and J lost 4 bases, with 9 bases between them. The CDR3 has 14 amino acids. The germline V gene has CDR1 SGHNT and CDR2 YYREEE (reference sequence). CDR3 DNA sequence: TGTGCCAGCAGCTTAGGGACGGTCACCGGGGAGCTGTTTTTT. Translation: CASSLGTVTGELFF.

This clone came up once. Given a much more abundant clone one base away, this may be a read error. The chain carries TRBV4-1 and TRBJ1-1; the match to TRBD1 covers 9 bases. CDR3 size: 14 residues. The ends lost 8 bases at V and 4 bases at J; junction bases unmatched: 8. Germline V gene lookup returns CDR1 MGHRA and CDR2 YSYEKL. Written as DNA, the CDR3 is TGCGCCAGCTGCCTTTCGACAGGGGGCACTGAAGCTTTCTTT. It is translated as CASCLSTGGTEAFF.

CDR3 residues: CASSGTGTDTQYF. CDR3 sequence (DNA): TGTGCCAGCAGTGGGACAGGCACAGATACGCAGTATTTT. This chain joins TRBV6-4 and TRBJ2-3, with D possibly matching TRBD1 (6 bases). This CDR3 is 13 amino acids long. V was clipped by 4 bases and J by 1 base, with 6 bases between them. Germline assignment: CDR1 MRHNA and CDR2 SNTAGT.

V gene TRBV19 combines with J gene TRBJ2-4; 8 bases line up with TRBD1. Trimming took 10 bases from V and 5 from J; bases not matched to a gene: 10. The CDR3 has 14 amino acids. Germline CDR1 is LNHDA and CDR2 is SQIVND (reference sequence). CDR3 sequence: CATAGGLDENIQYF. CDR3 nucleotides: TGTGCCACCGCAGGGGGCTTGGACGAAAACATTCAGTACTTC.

The rearrangement links TRBV18 to TRBJ2-3; no reliable D call. The CDR3 totals 11 residues. Between the trimmed V and J ends, which lost 6 bases and 2 bases, there was a span of 3 bases. Germline CDR1 and CDR2: KGHSH and LQKENI. The CDR3 sequence: CASSPTDTQYF. CDR3 nucleotides: TGTGCCAGCTCCCCCACAGATACGCAGTATTTT.

The J gene is TRBJ2-1, the V gene TRBV13, with D possibly called TRBD1 or TRBD2 (5 bases each). Germline values: CDR1 PRHDT, CDR2 FYEKMQ (reference sequence). V was pared by 5 bases and J by 5 bases, with 13 bases between. The CDR3 loop spans 14 amino acids. The CDR3 DNA sequence: TGTGCCAGCAGCCCCGGCAGGGACCACAATGAGCAGTTCTTC. Its protein is CASSPGRDHNEQFF.

This clone has only a few counts. The chain uses TRBV6-5 and TRBJ2-7, with TRBD1 matching 10 bases. This CDR3 is built from 16 residues. Per germline, CDR1 MNHEY and CDR2 SVGAGI. Trimming removed 3 bases from V and 3 bases from J; junction bases left unmatched: 8. The CDR3 nucleotides read TGTGCCAGCAGTTATTCGCCGGGACAGGGGATCTACGAGCAGTACTTC. This gives the protein CASSYSPGQGIYEQYF.